This T cell receptor (beta chain) appears in the sequencing data of a study of Ad26.COV2.S vaccination and SARS-CoV-2 variants (dated by TCRdb to about 2021). For context, the study as a whole: Donors in the vaccine arm were drawn from COV1001, a multicentre, randomized, double-blind, placebo-controlled phase I-IIa trial testing Ad26.COV2.S in healthy adults. Ad26.COV2.S was given intramuscularly at 5x10^10 or 1x10^11 viral particles, as a single shot or as two shots 56 days apart. TCRbeta repertoire sequencing was used to assess the specificity and breadth of SARS-CoV-2-reactive T cell receptors after Ad26.COV2.S vaccination. The TCR-sequenced set comprised around 30 samples: 19 Ad26.COV2.S vaccine recipients, 5 placebo recipients and 8 SARS-CoV-2 convalescent individuals. Participants in the trial were split at random into five groups of five each, receiving low-dose or high-dose Ad26.COV2.S once or twice, or else placebo on both occasions. Investigators did not know the trial group allocation while performing experiments and assessing outcomes.

V is pared back by 3 bases and J by 6 bases, with 12 bases lying between the germline termini. Reading from cysteine to phenylalanine, the CDR3 counts 14 amino acids. The entry retains the CDR3 DNA only, 42 bases that are in frame from base 1. From a lookup of the germline V gene, CDR1 and CDR2 are SGDLS and YYNGEE. The treatment or condition label of this sample denotes: 19 received Ad26.COV2.S at low or high dose, single or two shots; a few received placebo; per-sample allocation not given. For vaccine and placebo recipients, repertoires were sequenced using samples collected on day 63 after the first injection. In Cohort 1b, 25 or so adults aged 18-55 years were enrolled at a single site in Boston, USA, between 29 July and 7 August 2020. As a vaccine, Ad26.COV2.S was a replication-incompetent adenovirus type 26 vector that expressed a prefusion-stabilized SARS-CoV-2 spike protein derived from the original Wuhan strain.

Findings and caveats that apply to the study as a whole: Ad26.COV2.S recipients had higher spike-specific TCR breadth than placebo recipients (P = 0.0014). The authors noted that the TCR breadth and depth analyses may have underestimated total T cell responses. Comparable non-spike TCR breadth was observed between vaccine and placebo recipients, consistent with only spike being contained in the vaccine. After vaccination, spike-specific CD8+ and CD4+ T cell responses were reported to show substantial breadth. The study was not powered to compare responses between vaccine doses or regimens.

The immunoSEQ Assay was the method used to sequence TCRbeta CDR3 regions. After extraction, genomic DNA underwent amplification by bias-controlled multiplex PCR, followed by high-throughput sequencing. On the authors' methods: To quantify the absolute abundance of every unique TCRbeta CDR3 region, sequences were collapsed and filtered. Usable DNA was measured by amplifying reference genes present in all nucleated cells, and TCRbeta template counts were normalized to that usable DNA to estimate T cell fraction. Repertoire TCRs were annotated as SARS-CoV-2-specific by exact matching of V gene, CDR3 amino acid sequence and J gene to a known reactive TCR set. MIRA supplied the reference SARS-CoV-2 TCR set, which was filtered for enrichment in COVID-19-positive ImmuneCODE repertoires so that public or cross-reactive TCRs were removed. Drawing on the MIRA antigens, annotated TCRs were analysed further at the level of specific ORF or position within ORF. Breadth was defined as the number of annotated unique rearrangements divided by the total number of unique productive rearrangements, and depth was defined as the summed frequency of the annotated unique rearrangements. TCR breadth was compared between groups using two-sided Wilcoxon rank-sum tests. TCRdb mirrors the immuneACCESS table, restricted to in-frame sequences. Some clones are absent from its copies; in checked studies, under half trace to an unresolved V gene, and the reason for the others is unknown. V and J calls and clone size are as listed in that table; D and trimming were resolved from the DNA. The sample profile shows 400,000 or so clones; around nine tenths of them were found once. Approximately 3.7% of the sample is held by the ten biggest clonotypes.

About this clone itself: Its antigen remains undetermined. Base qualities are not at hand, and no much larger clone is one base apart.

This chain joins TRBV9 to TRBJ2-2; too little of a D gene remains to name it. The material was peripheral blood, obtained in a trial of Ad26.COV2.S vaccine versus placebo. This clonotype was obtained from a person between 18 and 60 years old who received the Ad26.COV2.S COVID-19 vaccine or a placebo. The DNA reads TGTGCCAGCAGCGAGGACCGCCGGGCCGGGGAGCTGTTTTTT. Its translation reads: CASSEDRRAGELFF.